This T cell receptor beta chain is drawn from a study of shared T cell receptors in the human thymus. Between the trimmed V and J ends, which lost 6 bases and 5 bases, there was a span of 20 bases. Germline V lookup: CDR1 SNHLY, CDR2 FYNNEI. The CDR3 extends over 15 amino acids. The method was immunoSEQ multiplex PCR; TCRdb's version includes in-frame clones alone and lacks a portion of them. Of about 610,000 clones listed, roughly 90% are singletons. This sample was also put to use in a study of human thymus T cells. That study adds: Having corrective surgery for congenital heart defects, healthy Finnish infants were the ones who donated. Obtained as resections during corrective heart surgery, the thymus tissue was then studied. What appeared biased in thymic and blood repertoires was the usage of V and J genes.

The chain combines TRBV2 with TRBJ2-7; weak D call: TRBD1 (5 bases). The specimen sequenced was thymocytes. The clonotype was recovered from a boy in the first two years of life with a congenital heart defect. The CDR3 bases are TGTGCCAGCAGCCCTCAGGGCCGGATAACGCACGAGCAGTACTTC. This codes for CASSPQGRITHEQYF. Variable domain in full (rest from reference TRBV2 and TRBJ2-7): EPEVTQTPSHQVTQMGQEVILRCVPISNHLYFYWYRQILGQKVEFLVSFYNNEISEKSEIFDDQFSVERPDGSNFTLKIRSTKLEDSAMYFCASSPQGRITHEQYFGPGTRLTVT.